The 16 T cell receptor beta chains presented below share a single source sample, sequenced in a study of T cell responses to AZD1222 COVID-19 vaccine. The protocol was immunoSEQ multiplex PCR, while the TCRdb copy is restricted to in-frame clones and leaves out a portion. The data hold roughly 130,000 clones, with around 84% observed a single time. This material consisted of peripheral blood, taken on day 0 of AZD1222 vaccination. Receptors were obtained from an adult in good health.

The chain combines TRBV12-3 or TRBV12-4 with TRBJ2-7; 7 positions agree with TRBD1. V shed 3 bases, J shed 4 bases, and the junction held 3 bases outside the gene matches. This CDR3 is built from 13 residues. The DNA of the CDR3 is TGTGCCAGCAGTTTCGCGACAGGGTACGAGCAGTACTTC. Protein product: CASSFATGYEQYF.

The V call is TRBV7-2, the J call TRBJ2-5, with 8 bases aligning to TRBD2. V lost 2 bases to trimming and J lost 2 bases; unmatched junction nucleotides: 7. Per germline, CDR1 SGHTA and CDR2 FQGNSA. The CDR3 extends over 16 amino acids. CDR3 amino acids: CASSLSPGGGQETQYF. CDR3 nucleotides: TGTGCCAGCAGCTTATCGCCGGGGGGGGGACAAGAGACCCAGTACTTC.

This rearrangement joins TRBV3-1 (or the pseudogene TRBV3-2) to TRBJ1-3, with D uncertain. CDR1 is LGHDT and CDR2 is YNNKEL in the germline V gene (reference sequence). The CDR3 extends over 15 amino acids. V lost 1 base and J lost 0, with 7 bases in between. The CDR3 reads CASSQGAFSGNTIYF. The CDR3, as DNA: TGTGCCAGCAGCCAAGGGGCATTCTCTGGAAACACCATATATTTT.

V usage is TRBV27 and J usage is TRBJ2-5; 7 nucleotides align to TRBD1. This CDR3 has 14 residues. Trimming took 6 bases from V and 5 from J; bases not matched to a gene: 9. Germline V gene data show CDR1 as MNHEY and CDR2 as SMNVEV (reference sequence). The CDR3: CASRSQGWVETQYF. DNA of the CDR3: TGTGCCAGCAGGTCACAGGGGTGGGTTGAGACCCAGTACTTC.

The chain carries TRBV24-1 and TRBJ2-5; 7 bases are a match to TRBD2. Trimming cost V 7 bases and J 7 bases; bases outside gene matches: 8. From germline, CDR1 is KGHDR and CDR2 SFDVKD. This CDR3 has 13 amino acids. CDR3 DNA sequence: TGTGCCACCAGACATTCCGGCGGGGGGACCCAGTACTTC. Protein: CATRHSGGGTQYF.

The chain has TRBV6-5 and TRBJ1-6; 7 bases fit TRBD1. The CDR3 is 14 amino acids. Germline V gene data show CDR1 as MNHEY and CDR2 as SVGAGI. V was pared by 1 base and J by 8 bases, with 2 bases of the junction left unmatched. The CDR3 sequence is CASSYWQGDSPLHF. The CDR3, as DNA: TGTGCCAGCAGTTACTGGCAGGGGGATTCACCCCTCCACTTT.

The chain employs TRBV19 and TRBJ1-4; 7 bases are a match to TRBD1. Germline V gene data show CDR1 as LNHDA and CDR2 as SQIVND (reference sequence). This CDR3 region has 15 residues. V was pared by 6 bases and J by 5 bases, with 9 bases of the junction left unmatched. The CDR3 nucleotides are TGTGCCAGTAGCCGTATCGACAGGGAGAATGAAAAACTGTTTTTT. It is translated as CASSRIDRENEKLFF.

This clone is medium-sized within its sample. The chain carries TRBV2 and TRBJ2-3; 10 nucleotides agree with TRBD2. With 2 bases clipped from V and 5 bases from J, the junction kept 7 bases outside the gene matches. The CDR3 is 16 amino acids. Per germline, CDR1 SNHLY and CDR2 FYNNEI. The CDR3 DNA is TGTGCCAGCAGTGAATTGGCTAGCGGGAGTGAAGATACGCAGTATTTT. Protein product: CASSELASGSEDTQYF.

This chain connects TRBV30 to TRBJ2-7; weak D call: TRBD1 (6 bases). CDR3 length equals 14 residues. The ends were cut back, 4 bases at V and 2 bases at J, with 15 bases in the middle. CDR1 is GTSNPN, CDR2 SVGIG, per germline (reference sequence). CDR3 sequence: CAWKPGTPPYEQYF. The CDR3 DNA is TGTGCCTGGAAGCCCGGGACACCCCCCTACGAGCAGTACTTC.

The chain recombines TRBV19 with TRBJ1-1, with TRBD1 matching 7 bases. The germline gives CDR1 LNHDA, CDR2 SQIVND (reference sequence). This CDR3 comprises 13 residues. Losses at the gene ends were 6 bases for V and 4 bases for J; bases not matched to a gene: 5. This chain's CDR3 is CASSPNRGTEAFF. The CDR3 DNA is TGTGCCAGTAGCCCGAACAGGGGCACTGAAGCTTTCTTT. The whole variable domain, remainder taken from reference TRBV19 and TRBJ1-1, is DGGITQSPKYLFRKEGQNVTLSCEQNLNHDAMYWYRQDPGQGLRLIYYSQIVNDFQKGDIAEGYSVSREKKESFPLTVTSAQKNPTAFYLCASSPNRGTEAFFGQGTRLTVV.

This clone was counted once. The chain has TRBV21-1 and TRBJ1-5. TRBV21-1 is a listed pseudogene. CDR3 length equals 15 residues. In DNA form, the CDR3 reads TGTGCCAGCAGCAAAGTAATGAGGGGCAATCAGCCCCAGCATTTT. Its protein is CASSKVMRGNQPQHF.

The chain carries TRBV7-9 and TRBJ2-7; D gene uncertain. This CDR3 comprises 16 residues. CDR1 SEHNR and CDR2 FQNEAQ come from the germline V gene (reference sequence). V shed 4 bases and J shed 4 bases, with 20 bases lying between them. The CDR3 region is CASSSLSMGPPYEQYF. CDR3 DNA: TGTGCCAGCAGCTCACTTTCTATGGGCCCCCCTTACGAGCAGTACTTC.

J is TRBJ2-1 and V is TRBV5-1; 12 bases fit TRBD2. Germline loops: CDR1 SGHRS, CDR2 YFSETQ. Trimming removed 4 bases from V and 6 bases from J; junction bases left unmatched: 2. The CDR3 loop spans 14 amino acids. CDR3 amino acids: CASSGLAGSNEQFF. In DNA form, the CDR3 reads TGCGCCAGCAGCGGACTAGCGGGAAGCAATGAGCAGTTCTTC.

This clone was found a few times. V is TRBV5-1 and J is TRBJ2-7; the match to TRBD2 covers 9 bases. The CDR3 covers 15 residues. Trimming at V came to 1 base and at J to 2 bases, leaving 4 bases not matched to a gene. Germline V gene sequence: CDR1 SGHRS, CDR2 YFSETQ. The CDR3 sequence is CASSLSGGRTYEQYF. The CDR3 region has the DNA TGCGCCAGCAGCTTGAGCGGGGGGCGAACCTACGAGCAGTACTTC.

This clone was recorded only once. Other DNA sequences in this specimen translate into the identical CDR3. The chain has TRBV3-1 (or the pseudogene TRBV3-2) and TRBJ1-1; D is undetermined. The CDR3 is 13 residues long. Trimming cost V 6 bases and J 2 bases, with 10 bases left between them. In germline, CDR1 is LGHDT, CDR2 YNNKEL (reference sequence). The CDR3 reads CASSPGLNTEAFF. The CDR3 DNA sequence: TGTGCCAGCAGTCCAGGATTAAACACTGAAGCTTTCTTT.

The V and J genes are TRBV5-8 and TRBJ2-7; D is uncertain. The germline V and J ends were trimmed by 0 bases and 5 bases, with 12 bases remaining between them. Per the germline V gene, CDR1 is SGHTS and CDR2 is YDEGEE. The CDR3 extends over 14 amino acids. CDR3 DNA: TGTGCCAGCAGCTTGGTGGGCCCAAAAAACGAGCAGTACTTC. As protein: CASSLVGPKNEQYF.